The T cell receptor (beta chain) under discussion was sequenced for a study of siplizumab effects on memory and regulatory T cells. Study observations and caveats: Naive T cells were seen as more diverse than memory cells and as major alloresponse contributors.

Turning to this clone: Its antigen is not identified.

Per sample, some 10^5 TCR templates underwent assay. Profiled with immunoSEQ multiplex PCR; TCRdb holds only in-frame clones, not every one. Found here are around 120,000 clones, roughly 94% of them singletons; the top ten hold roughly 1.8%. The germline V and J ends were trimmed by 3 bases and 2 bases, with 12 bases remaining between them. The length of the CDR3 is 15 residues. Germline V lookup: CDR1 MNHEY, CDR2 SVGAGI. The chain combines TRBV6-5 with TRBJ2-3; perhaps D is TRBD1 or TRBD2 (6 bases each). Material for sequencing was non-Treg CD4+ T cells sorted from blood. The receptor's source is a human donor in good health. This chain's CDR3 is CASSYTGALTDTQYF. The DNA of the CDR3 is TGTGCCAGCAGTTATACGGGGGCACTCACAGATACGCAGTATTTT.